This TCR beta chain appears in the sequencing data of a study of cytomegalovirus exposure and HLA in healthy donors. Study findings and constraints: Most subjects' HLA-A and HLA-B alleles were reportedly predicted from TCR beta sequences. A later analysis reported that several of the most significant clusters appeared to be linked to common viral pathogens, among them Epstein-Barr virus.

About this clone: Its cognate antigen is unknown.

PCR used 60 Vbeta primers and 13 Jbeta primers. Generated by immunoSEQ multiplex PCR, the TCRdb table keeps only in-frame clones and is missing some. The sample gives hundreds of thousands of clones, nearly 80% of which show up once; more than 1.5% is in the top ten. The CDR3 consists of 14 residues. From germline, CDR1 is SGHDN and CDR2 FVKESK. Trimming stripped 4 bases from V and 2 bases from J, with 11 bases between. Healthy bone marrow donors formed the donor group. The gene calls are TRBV14 and TRBJ2-5, with D perhaps matching TRBD1 (5 bases). Sequencing input: PBMCs. This clonotype was sampled from a man between 18 and 29 years old in good health and CMV-seronegative. The CDR3 spells CASSLRQLQETQYF. The CDR3 DNA sequence: TGTGCCAGCAGCCTTCGACAGCTTCAAGAGACCCAGTACTTC. The variable domain in full, completed from reference TRBV14 and TRBJ2-5, reads EAGVTQFPSHSVIEKGQTVTLRCDPISGHDNLYWYRRVMGKEIKFLLHFVKESKQDESGMPNNRFLAERTGGTYSTLKVQPAELEDSGVYFCASSLRQLQETQYFGPGTRLLVL.